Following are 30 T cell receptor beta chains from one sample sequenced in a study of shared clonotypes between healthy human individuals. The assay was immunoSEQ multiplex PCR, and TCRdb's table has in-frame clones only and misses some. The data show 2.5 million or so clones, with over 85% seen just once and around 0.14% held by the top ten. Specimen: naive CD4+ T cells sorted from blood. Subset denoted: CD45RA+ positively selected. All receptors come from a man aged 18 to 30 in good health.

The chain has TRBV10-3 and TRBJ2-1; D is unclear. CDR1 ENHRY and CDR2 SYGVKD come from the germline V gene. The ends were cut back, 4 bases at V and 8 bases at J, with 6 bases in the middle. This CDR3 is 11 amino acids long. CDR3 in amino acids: CAISVSHEQFF. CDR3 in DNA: TGTGCCATCAGTGTTAGCCATGAGCAGTTCTTC.

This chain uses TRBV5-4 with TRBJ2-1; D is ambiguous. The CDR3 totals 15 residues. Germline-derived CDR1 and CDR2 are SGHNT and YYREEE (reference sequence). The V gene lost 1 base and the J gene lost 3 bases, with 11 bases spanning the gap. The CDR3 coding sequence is TGTGCCAGCAGCTTGATATGGGCAAGCTACAATGAGCAGTTCTTC. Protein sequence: CASSLIWASYNEQFF.

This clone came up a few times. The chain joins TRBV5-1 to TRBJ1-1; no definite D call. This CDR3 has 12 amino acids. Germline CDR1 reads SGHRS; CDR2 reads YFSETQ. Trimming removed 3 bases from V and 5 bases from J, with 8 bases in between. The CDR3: CASSWEVTEAFF. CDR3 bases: TGCGCCAGCAGCTGGGAAGTTACTGAAGCTTTCTTT.

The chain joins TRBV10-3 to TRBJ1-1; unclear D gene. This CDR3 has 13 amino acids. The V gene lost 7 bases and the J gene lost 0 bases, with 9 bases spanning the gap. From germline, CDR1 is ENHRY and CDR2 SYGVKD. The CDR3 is CAIKGFLNTEAFF. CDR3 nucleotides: TGTGCCATCAAGGGATTTTTGAACACTGAAGCTTTCTTT.

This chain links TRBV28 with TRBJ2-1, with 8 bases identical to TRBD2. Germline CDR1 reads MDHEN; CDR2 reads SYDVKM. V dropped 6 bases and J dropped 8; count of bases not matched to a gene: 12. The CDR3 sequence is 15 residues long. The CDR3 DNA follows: TGTGCCAGCAGAAAATATAGCGGGGTTAGTTATGAGCAGTTCTTC. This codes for CASRKYSGVSYEQFF.

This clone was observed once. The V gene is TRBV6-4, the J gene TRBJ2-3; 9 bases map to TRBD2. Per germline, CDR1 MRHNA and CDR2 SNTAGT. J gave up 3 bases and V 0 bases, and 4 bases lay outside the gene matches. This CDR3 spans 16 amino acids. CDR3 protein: CASSDSSGSSTDTQYF. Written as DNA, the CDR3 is TGTGCCAGCAGTGACTCTAGCGGGAGTAGTACAGATACGCAGTATTTT.

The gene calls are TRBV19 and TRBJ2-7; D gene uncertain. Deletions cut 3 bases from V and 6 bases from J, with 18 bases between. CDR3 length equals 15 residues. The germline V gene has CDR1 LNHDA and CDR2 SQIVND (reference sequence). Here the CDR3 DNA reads TGTGCCAGTAGTATGTATGACCGCTCTGGAATCGAGCAGTACTTC. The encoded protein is CASSMYDRSGIEQYF.

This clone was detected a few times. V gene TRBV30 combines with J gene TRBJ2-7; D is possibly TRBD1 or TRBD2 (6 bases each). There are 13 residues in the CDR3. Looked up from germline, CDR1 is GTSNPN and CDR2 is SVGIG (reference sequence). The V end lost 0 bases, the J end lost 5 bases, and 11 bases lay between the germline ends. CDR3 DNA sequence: TGTGCCTGGAGTGTTTGGGGGGCGGACGAGCAGTACTTC. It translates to CAWSVWGADEQYF.

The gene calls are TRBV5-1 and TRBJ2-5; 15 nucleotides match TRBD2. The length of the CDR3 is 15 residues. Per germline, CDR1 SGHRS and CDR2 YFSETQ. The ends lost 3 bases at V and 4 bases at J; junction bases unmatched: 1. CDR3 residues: CASSWGLAGGETQYF. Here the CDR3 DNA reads TGCGCCAGCAGCTGGGGACTAGCGGGAGGAGAGACCCAGTACTTC.

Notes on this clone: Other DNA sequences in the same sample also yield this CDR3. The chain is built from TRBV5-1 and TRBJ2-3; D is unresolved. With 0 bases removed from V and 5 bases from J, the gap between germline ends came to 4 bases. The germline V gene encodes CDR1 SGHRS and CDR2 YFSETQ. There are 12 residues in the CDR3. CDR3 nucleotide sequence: TGCGCCAGCAGCTTGGAAGGAGATACGCAGTATTTT. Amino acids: CASSLEGDTQYF.

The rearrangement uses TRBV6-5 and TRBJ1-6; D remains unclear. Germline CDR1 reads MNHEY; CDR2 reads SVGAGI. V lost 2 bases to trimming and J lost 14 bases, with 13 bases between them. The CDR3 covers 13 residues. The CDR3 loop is CASSYLTSDSLHF. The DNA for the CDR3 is TGTGCCAGCAGTTACCTCACATCCGATTCCCTCCACTTT.

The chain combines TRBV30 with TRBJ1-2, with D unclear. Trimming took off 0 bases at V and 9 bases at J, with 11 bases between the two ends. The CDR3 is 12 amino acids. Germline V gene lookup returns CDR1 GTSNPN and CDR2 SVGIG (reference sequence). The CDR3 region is CAWSVHGKSYTF. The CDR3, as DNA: TGTGCCTGGAGTGTACATGGCAAAAGCTACACCTTC. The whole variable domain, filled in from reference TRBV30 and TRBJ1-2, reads SQTIHQWPATLVQPVGSPLSLECTVEGTSNPNLYWYRQAAGRGLQLLFYSVGIGQISSEVPQNLSASRPQDRQFILSSKKLLLSDSGFYLCAWSVHGKSYTFGSGTRLTVV.

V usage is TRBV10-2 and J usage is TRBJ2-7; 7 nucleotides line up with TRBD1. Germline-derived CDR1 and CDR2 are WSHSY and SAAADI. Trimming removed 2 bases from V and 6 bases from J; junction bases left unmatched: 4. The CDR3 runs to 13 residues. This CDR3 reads CASSEGQVSEQYF. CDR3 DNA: TGCGCCAGCAGTGAGGGACAGGTCAGCGAGCAGTACTTC.

The chain's CDR3 is CASSLDDRGRSPLHF. DNA of the CDR3: TGTGCCAGCAGCTTAGACGACAGGGGGCGATCACCCCTCCACTTT. This rearrangement joins TRBV7-2 to TRBJ1-6; TRBD1 matches at 10 bases. The V gene's germline CDR1 is SGHTA and CDR2 FQGNSA. The CDR3 is made up of 15 amino acids. J was trimmed by 10 bases and V by 1 base; bases with no gene match: 4.

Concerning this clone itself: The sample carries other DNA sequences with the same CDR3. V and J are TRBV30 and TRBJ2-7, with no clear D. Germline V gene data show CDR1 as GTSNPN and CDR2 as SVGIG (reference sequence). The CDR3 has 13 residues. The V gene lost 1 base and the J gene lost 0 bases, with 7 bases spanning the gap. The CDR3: CAWSGDGSYEQYF. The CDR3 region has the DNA TGTGCCTGGAGTGGGGATGGCTCCTACGAGCAGTACTTC.

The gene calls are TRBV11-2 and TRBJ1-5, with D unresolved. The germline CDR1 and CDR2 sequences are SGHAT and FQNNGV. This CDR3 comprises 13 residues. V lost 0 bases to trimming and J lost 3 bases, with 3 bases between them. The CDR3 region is CASSLDHNQPQHF. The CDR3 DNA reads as TGTGCCAGCAGCTTAGATCACAATCAGCCCCAGCATTTT.

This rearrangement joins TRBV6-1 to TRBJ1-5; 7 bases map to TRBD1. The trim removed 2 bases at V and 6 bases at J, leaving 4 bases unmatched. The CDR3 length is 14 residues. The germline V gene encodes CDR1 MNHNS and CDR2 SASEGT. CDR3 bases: TGTGCCAGCAGTGAACAGGGGGTGGCTCAGCCCCAGCATTTT. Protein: CASSEQGVAQPQHF.

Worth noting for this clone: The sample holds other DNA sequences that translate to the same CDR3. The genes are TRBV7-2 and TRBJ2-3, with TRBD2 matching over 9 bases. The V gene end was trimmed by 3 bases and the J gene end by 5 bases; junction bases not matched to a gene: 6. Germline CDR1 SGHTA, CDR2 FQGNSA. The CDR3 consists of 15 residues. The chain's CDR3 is CASSLGGRAGDTQYF. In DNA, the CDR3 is TGTGCCAGCAGCTTGGGCGGGAGGGCCGGAGATACGCAGTATTTT.

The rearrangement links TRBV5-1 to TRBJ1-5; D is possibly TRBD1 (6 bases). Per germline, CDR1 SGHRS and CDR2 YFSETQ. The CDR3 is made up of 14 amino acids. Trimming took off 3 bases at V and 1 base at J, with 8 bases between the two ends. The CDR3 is CASSSDRSNQPQHF. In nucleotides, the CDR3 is TGCGCCAGCAGCTCCGACAGGAGCAATCAGCCCCAGCATTTT.

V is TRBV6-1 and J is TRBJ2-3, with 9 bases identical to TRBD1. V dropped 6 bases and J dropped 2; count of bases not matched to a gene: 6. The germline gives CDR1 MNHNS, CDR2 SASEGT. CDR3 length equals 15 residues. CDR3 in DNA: TGTGCCAGCAGAGAGGACAGGGGAAACACAGATACGCAGTATTTT. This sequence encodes CASREDRGNTDTQYF.

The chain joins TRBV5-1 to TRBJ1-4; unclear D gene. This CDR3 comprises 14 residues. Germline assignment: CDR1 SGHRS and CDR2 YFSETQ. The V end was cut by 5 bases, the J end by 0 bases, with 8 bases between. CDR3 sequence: CASRKGATNEKLFF. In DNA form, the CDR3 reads TGCGCCAGCAGAAAGGGTGCAACTAATGAAAAACTGTTTTTT.

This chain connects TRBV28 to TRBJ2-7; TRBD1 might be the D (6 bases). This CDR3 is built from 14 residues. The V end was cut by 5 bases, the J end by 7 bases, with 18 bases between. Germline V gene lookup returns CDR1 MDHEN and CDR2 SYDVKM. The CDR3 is CASSPQGQTGEQYF. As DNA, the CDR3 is TGTGCCAGCAGTCCCCAGGGGCAGACTGGGGAGCAGTACTTC.

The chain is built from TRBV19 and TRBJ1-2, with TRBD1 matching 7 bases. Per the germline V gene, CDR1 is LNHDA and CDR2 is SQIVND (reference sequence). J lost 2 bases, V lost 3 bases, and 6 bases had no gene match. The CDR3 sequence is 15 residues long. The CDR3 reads CASSMGGQLNYGYTF. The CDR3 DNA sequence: TGTGCCAGTAGTATGGGGGGACAGCTGAACTATGGCTACACCTTC.

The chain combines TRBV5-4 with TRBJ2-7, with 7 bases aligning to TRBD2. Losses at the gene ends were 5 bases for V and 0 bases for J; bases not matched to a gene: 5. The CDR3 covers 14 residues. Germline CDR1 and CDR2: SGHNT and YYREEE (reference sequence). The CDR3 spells CASRAGGSSYEQYF. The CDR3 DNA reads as TGTGCCAGCAGGGCCGGGGGGAGCTCCTACGAGCAGTACTTC.

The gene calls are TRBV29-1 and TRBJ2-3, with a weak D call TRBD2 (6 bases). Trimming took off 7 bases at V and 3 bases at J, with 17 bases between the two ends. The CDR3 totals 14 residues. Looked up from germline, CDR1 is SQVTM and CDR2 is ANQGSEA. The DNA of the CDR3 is TGCAGCGCGGTCCTTATACTAGCTACAGATACGCAGTATTTT. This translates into CSAVLILATDTQYF.

The CDR3 DNA follows: TGTGCCAGCAGCTTAAATTGGGGGGCCGAGCAGTACTTC. This translates into CASSLNWGAEQYF. This rearrangement joins TRBV7-3 to TRBJ2-7; D assignment may be TRBD1 or TRBD2 (6 bases each). The CDR3 loop spans 13 amino acids. Germline V gene sequence: CDR1 SGHTA, CDR2 FQGTGA. V lost 1 base and J 6 bases, leaving 10 bases between the germline ends.

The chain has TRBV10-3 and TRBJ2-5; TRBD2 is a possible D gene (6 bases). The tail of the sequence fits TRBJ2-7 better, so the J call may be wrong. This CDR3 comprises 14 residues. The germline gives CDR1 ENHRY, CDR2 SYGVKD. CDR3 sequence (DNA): TGTGCCATCAGTGATTCGGGGGAGCCGTACGAGCAGTACTTC. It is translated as CAISDSGEPYEQYF.

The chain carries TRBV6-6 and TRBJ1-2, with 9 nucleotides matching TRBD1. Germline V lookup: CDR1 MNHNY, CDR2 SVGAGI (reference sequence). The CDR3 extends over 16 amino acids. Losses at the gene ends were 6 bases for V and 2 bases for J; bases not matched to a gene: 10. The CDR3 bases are TGTGCCAGCAGCTTAACACAGGGGGCGATAAACTATGGCTACACCTTC. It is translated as CASSLTQGAINYGYTF.

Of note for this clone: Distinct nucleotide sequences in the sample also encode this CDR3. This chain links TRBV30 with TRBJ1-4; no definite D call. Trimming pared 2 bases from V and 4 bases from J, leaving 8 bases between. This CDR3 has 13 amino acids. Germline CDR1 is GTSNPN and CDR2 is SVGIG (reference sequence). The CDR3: CAWSPRGNEKLFF. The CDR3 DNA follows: TGTGCCTGGAGTCCTCGGGGTAATGAAAAACTGTTTTTT.

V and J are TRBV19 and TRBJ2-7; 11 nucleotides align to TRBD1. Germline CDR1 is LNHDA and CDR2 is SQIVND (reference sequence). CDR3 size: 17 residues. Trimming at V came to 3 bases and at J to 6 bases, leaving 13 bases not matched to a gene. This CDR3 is CASSMIAGGTGGREQYF. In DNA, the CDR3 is TGTGCCAGTAGTATGATAGCCGGAGGGACAGGGGGGCGCGAGCAGTACTTC.